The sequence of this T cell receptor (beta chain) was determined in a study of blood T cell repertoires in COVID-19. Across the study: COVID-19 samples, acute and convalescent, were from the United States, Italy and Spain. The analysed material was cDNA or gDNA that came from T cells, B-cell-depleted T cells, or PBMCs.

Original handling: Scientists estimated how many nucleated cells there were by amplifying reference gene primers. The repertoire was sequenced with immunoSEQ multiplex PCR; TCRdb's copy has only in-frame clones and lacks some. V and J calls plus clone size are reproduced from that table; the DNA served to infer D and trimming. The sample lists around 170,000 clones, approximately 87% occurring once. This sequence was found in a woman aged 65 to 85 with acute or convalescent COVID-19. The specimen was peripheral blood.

This CDR3 reads CASSQGQTNSPLHF. The CDR3 region has the DNA TGTGCCAGCAGCCAGGGACAGACCAATTCACCCCTCCACTTT. The chain couples TRBV7-9 to TRBJ1-6, with 7 positions matching TRBD1. The junction had 5 bases not matched to a gene; V was cut back by 5 bases and J by 7 bases. The germline CDR1 and CDR2 sequences are SEHNR and FQNEAQ (reference sequence). The CDR3 length is 14 residues.